These 23 T cell receptor beta chains originate from one sample sequenced in a study of T cell changes during pregnancy in multiple sclerosis. Sequenced by immunoSEQ multiplex PCR; TCRdb stores in-frame clones only, minus some. The table lists tens of thousands of clones, approximately 86% of them singletons. Specimen: CD4+ T cells from peripheral blood mononuclear cells, collected in the third trimester of pregnancy. These receptors were taken from a female donor with multiple sclerosis, enrolled in a pregnancy study.

The chain joins TRBV18 to TRBJ1-5, with D tentatively TRBD1 (5 bases). V was pared by 2 bases and J by 4 bases, with 12 bases between. The CDR3 is made up of 15 amino acids. The germline V gene has CDR1 KGHSH and CDR2 LQKENI. The CDR3: CASSPSSSGNQPQHF. CDR3 nucleotide sequence: TGTGCCAGCTCACCATCCTCCTCAGGGAATCAGCCCCAGCATTTT. The complete variable domain, with remaining parts taken from reference TRBV18 and TRBJ1-5, reads NAGVMQNPRHLVRRRGQEARLRCSPMKGHSHVYWYRQLPEEGLKFMVYLQKENIIDESGMPKERFSAEFPKEGPSILRIQQVVRGDSAAYFCASSPSSSGNQPQHFGDGTRLSIL.

V gene TRBV2 combines with J gene TRBJ2-7; possibly TRBD2 for D (7 bases). This CDR3 is 14 amino acids long. With 5 bases removed from V and 7 bases from J, the gap between germline ends came to 18 bases. From germline, CDR1 is SNHLY and CDR2 FYNNEI. The CDR3 nucleotides read TGTGCCAGCAGTTTACGGACTAGGGGGAATGAGCAGTACTTC. Protein sequence: CASSLRTRGNEQYF.

The chain recombines TRBV6-5 with TRBJ1-2, with 8 nucleotides matching TRBD1. V was pared by 2 bases and J by 8 bases, with 13 bases of the junction left unmatched. Per germline, CDR1 MNHEY and CDR2 SVGAGI. The CDR3 extends over 16 amino acids. CDR3 protein: CASSYDRGVPGYGYTF. In nucleotides, the CDR3 is TGTGCCAGCAGTTACGACAGGGGAGTTCCCGGTTACGGCTACACCTTC.

The rearrangement uses TRBV12-2 and TRBJ1-1; the table's D call TRBD1 went unverified against the DNA. TRBV12-2 is a listed pseudogene. The length of the CDR3 is 19 residues. CDR3 loop: CASRLRFSPGERGNTEAFF. CDR3 nucleotide sequence: TGTGCAAGTCGCTTACGGTTTTCTCCAGGCGAAAGGGGAAACACTGAAGCTTTCTTT.

V usage is TRBV19 and J usage is TRBJ2-3, with 11 bases aligning to TRBD2. With 5 bases clipped from V and 3 bases from J, the junction kept 7 bases outside the gene matches. CDR3 length equals 16 residues. Per germline, CDR1 LNHDA and CDR2 SQIVND (reference sequence). CDR3 loop: CASSFIAGGPTDTQYF. The CDR3 DNA reads TGTGCCAGTAGTTTTATAGCGGGGGGGCCGACAGATACGCAGTATTTT.

This CDR3 reads CASSYLAGGGAGELFF. The CDR3 DNA reads as TGTGCCAGCAGCTACTTAGCGGGAGGAGGAGCCGGGGAGCTGTTTTTT. This rearrangement joins TRBV7-9 to TRBJ2-2, with 10 bases that match TRBD2. The CDR3 has 16 amino acids. The ends lost 4 bases at V and 6 bases at J; junction bases unmatched: 8. The germline V gene has CDR1 SEHNR and CDR2 FQNEAQ (reference sequence).

This sequence joins TRBV10-2 and TRBJ1-5, with D unclear. This CDR3 spans 13 amino acids. Trimming took off 6 bases at V and 4 bases at J, with 10 bases between the two ends. The germline CDR1 and CDR2 sequences are WSHSY and SAAADI. The CDR3 spells CASSVTGNQPQHF. In nucleotides, the CDR3 is TGCGCCAGCAGCGTGACGGGTAATCAGCCCCAGCATTTT.

The count of this clone is one. The gene calls are TRBV5-5 and TRBJ2-6, with a possible D match to TRBD1 (5 bases). The CDR3 consists of 15 residues. The ends were cut back, 5 bases at V and 1 base at J, with 10 bases in the middle. CDR1 is SGHKS and CDR2 is YYEKEE in the germline V gene (reference sequence). The CDR3 region has the DNA TGTGCCAGCAGTTACCAGGGTTCTGGGGCCAACGTCCTGACTTTC. Its translation: CASSYQGSGANVLTF.

This clone showed up just once. The chain joins TRBV19 to TRBJ2-1, with 7 bases aligning to TRBD1. The CDR3 runs 17 residues. J was trimmed by 0 bases and V by 5 bases; bases with no gene match: 10. The germline CDR1 and CDR2 sequences are LNHDA and SQIVND (reference sequence). As DNA, the CDR3 is TGTGCCAGTAGTGCCCGGACAGGCCACAGCTCCTACAATGAGCAGTTCTTC. Amino acids: CASSARTGHSSYNEQFF.

The chain carries TRBV2 and TRBJ1-4; D is perhaps TRBD1 (6 bases). CDR1 SNHLY and CDR2 FYNNEI come from the germline V gene. With 8 bases removed from V and 7 bases from J, the gap between germline ends came to 17 bases. The length of the CDR3 is 14 residues. The chain's CDR3 is CASRGGGAGEKLFF. The DNA for the CDR3 is TGTGCCAGCCGGGGAGGGGGGGCAGGTGAAAAACTGTTTTTT.

V and J are TRBV18 and TRBJ1-2; 9 nucleotides line up with TRBD1. CDR3 length: 15 amino acids. After removal of 3 bases from V and 5 bases from J, the junction contained 7 bases not matched to a gene. The V gene's germline CDR1 is KGHSH and CDR2 LQKENI. The CDR3 region is CASSPGPTGGYGYTF. CDR3 sequence (DNA): TGTGCCAGCTCACCGGGCCCGACAGGGGGTTATGGCTACACCTTC.

The chain joins TRBV10-1 to TRBJ2-6, with 13 bases matching TRBD2. Germline CDR1 is WNHNN and CDR2 is SYGVQD (reference sequence). The CDR3 extends over 21 amino acids. The J segment lost 2 bases and the V segment lost 6 bases, leaving 16 bases of the junction unmatched. This CDR3 is CASSTGLAGATSGAGANVLTF. CDR3 in DNA: TGCGCCAGCAGCACCGGACTAGCGGGGGCTACCAGTGGCGCTGGGGCCAACGTCCTGACTTTC.

V and J are TRBV7-2 and TRBJ2-7, with D perhaps TRBD2 (6 bases). Looked up from germline, CDR1 is SGHTA and CDR2 is FQGNSA. Trimming removed 1 base at V and 0 bases at J, with 10 bases between. The CDR3 totals 15 residues. CDR3 nucleotides: TGTGCCAGCAGCTTAGATGGAGGGTCCTCCTACGAGCAGTACTTC. It codes for CASSLDGGSSYEQYF.

V is TRBV19 and J is TRBJ2-4, with 9 bases that match TRBD1. Germline V gene lookup returns CDR1 LNHDA and CDR2 SQIVND (reference sequence). This CDR3 has 14 amino acids. Trimming at V came to 3 bases and at J to 7 bases, leaving 4 bases not matched to a gene. The CDR3 sequence is CASSMRQGVNIQYF. In DNA form, the CDR3 reads TGTGCCAGTAGTATGCGACAGGGGGTCAACATTCAGTACTTC.

The chain couples TRBV6-6 to TRBJ1-4; D not certain. This CDR3 comprises 16 residues. Germline V lookup: CDR1 MNHNY, CDR2 SVGAGI (reference sequence). V gave up 0 bases and J gave up 4 bases, with 12 bases separating them. The CDR3: CASSYSASTINEKLFF. The CDR3 nucleotides read TGTGCCAGCAGTTACTCAGCAAGCACCATTAATGAAAAACTGTTTTTT.

The chain combines TRBV19 with TRBJ1-6; 9 nucleotides match TRBD1. Trimming removed 5 bases from V and 10 bases from J; junction bases left unmatched: 12. The germline V gene encodes CDR1 LNHDA and CDR2 SQIVND (reference sequence). CDR3 length: 16 residues. Here the CDR3 reads CASSPWTGERHSPLHF. The DNA of the CDR3 is TGTGCCAGTAGTCCCTGGACAGGGGAGCGACACTCACCCCTCCACTTT.

This rearrangement joins TRBV2 to TRBJ2-7, with D tentatively TRBD2 (6 bases). The germline CDR1 and CDR2 sequences are SNHLY and FYNNEI. The CDR3 length is 14 residues. V was clipped by 3 bases and J by 4 bases, with 13 bases between them. The chain's CDR3 is CASSEPRGVYEQYF. The CDR3 DNA follows: TGTGCCAGCAGTGAGCCCCGCGGGGTGTACGAGCAGTACTTC.

This clone has a single count. The V and J genes are TRBV6-4 and TRBJ2-2, with 8 bases identical to TRBD2. CDR3 length: 17 residues. Germline lookup yields CDR1 MRHNA and CDR2 SNTAGT. With 6 bases clipped from V and 4 bases from J, the junction kept 13 bases outside the gene matches. The CDR3 DNA sequence: TGTGCCAGCAGGGACCTTCGGGGGGGCCTGGGCACCGGGGAGCTGTTTTTT. It codes for CASRDLRGGLGTGELFF.

V usage is TRBV7-8 and J usage is TRBJ1-2, with D uncertain. CDR3 length: 14 amino acids. Per the germline V gene, CDR1 is SGHVS and CDR2 is FQNEAQ. V was pared by 5 bases and J by 8 bases, with 18 bases between. CDR3 sequence: CASSRRDREAGYTF. The CDR3 DNA reads TGTGCCAGCAGCCGGAGAGACCGGGAGGCGGGCTACACCTTC.

The chain employs TRBV18 and TRBJ1-4, with D possibly matching TRBD1 (6 bases). Germline loops: CDR1 KGHSH, CDR2 LQKENI. The CDR3 length is 15 residues. The ends were cut back, 1 base at V and 8 bases at J, with 14 bases in the middle. The CDR3 reads CASSPRRGRGEKLFF. CDR3 nucleotides: TGTGCCAGCTCACCACGGCGGGGGCGCGGCGAAAAACTGTTTTTT.

The V call is TRBV5-6, the J call TRBJ2-3, with D perhaps TRBD1 or TRBD2 (6 bases each). This CDR3 comprises 17 residues. Germline V gives CDR1 SGHDT, CDR2 YYEEEE. Trimming took off 4 bases at V and 4 bases at J, with 22 bases between the two ends. The CDR3 reads CASSLGGRSALADTQYF. CDR3 nucleotide sequence: TGTGCCAGCAGCCTGGGGGGCCGAAGCGCTCTCGCAGATACGCAGTATTTT.

The J gene is TRBJ1-5, the V gene TRBV7-2; D unresolved. The germline CDR1 and CDR2 sequences are SGHTA and FQGNSA. This CDR3 contains 15 residues. The ends were cut back, 6 bases at V and 0 bases at J, with 12 bases in the middle. The DNA for the CDR3 is TGTGCCAGCAGTTCGACACAATCTAGCAATCAGCCCCAGCATTTT. Translation: CASSSTQSSNQPQHF.

The V and J genes are TRBV7-7 and TRBJ2-5, with D possibly TRBD2 on 5 matching bases. V shed 6 bases and J shed 1 base, with 9 bases lying between them. The germline V gene encodes CDR1 SSHAT and CDR2 FNYEAQ (reference sequence). The CDR3 is 13 amino acids. CDR3 residues: CASSGGFQETQYF. The CDR3 DNA is TGTGCCAGCAGTGGAGGTTTCCAAGAGACCCAGTACTTC.